Reported below is one T cell receptor beta chain. Its antigen is not yet known. The input lacks base qualities; no much larger clone sits a single base away. Uncultured naive and memory CD4+ T cell DNA received deep-resolution immunoSEQ TCR-beta sequencing. In the source study's methods: During preprocessing, nonproductive sequences were discarded, as were any CDR3s that did not begin with C, did not end with F or W, or were shorter than 7 amino acids. Cultured and uncultured naive and memory CD4+ repertoires were searched for previously identified spike- and CEF-reactive CDR3s. CDR3 homology was measured as pairwise Levenshtein distance, computed with the stringdist R package after trimming three terminal residues from each end. TCRdb provides this immuneACCESS table in a form limited to in-frame rearrangements. Some clones are lacking; in checked studies, under half of them reflect an unresolved V gene, and why the rest are absent is not known. The V and J calls and the clone size are those of that table, but D and trimming were determined from the DNA. In this sample the table shows under 50,000 clones, more than 75% of which occur a single time. Jointly, the top ten make up 9% to 9.5% of the sample.

Naive and memory CD4+ T cells were separated from cryopreserved PBMCs through CD4 enrichment, which was followed by EasySep naive CD4+ T cell enrichment. Ficoll-Paque PLUS gradient centrifugation was used to isolate PBMCs from either whole blood or leukapheresis product. PBMCs were either cryopreserved at -140°C or used fresh in the expansion assay. The QIAamp Micro DNA Kit was used to extract genomic DNA from the CD4+ T cells. The data belong to a study of CD4 T cells in relation to SARS-CoV-2 and coronaviruses (dated by TCRdb to the early 2020s). With regard to the full study: The full convalescent cohort of 12 patients had a median age of about 40 years, ranging from roughly 20 to 80 years. A different, Illumina-based TCR-beta assay was used to sequence expansion assays from other donors in the study. At the level of individual TCR clonotypes, the study measured memory CD4+ T cell crossreactivity between SARS-CoV-2 spike protein and common cold coronavirus spike proteins. The Adaptive Biotechnologies TCR-sequencing kit was used to sequence samples from a few pre-COVID donors and the naive versus memory experiments, while other data came from Illumina-based sequencing. HLA restriction was mapped for shared crossreactive spike epitopes using patient-derived lymphoblastoid cell lines. Of the roughly twelve convalescent patients, 8 were male and 4 were female, and two of the subjects were Hispanic.

Clipping removes 5 bases from V and 2 bases from J, with 1 as the unmatched junction base count. In the germline V gene, CDR1 corresponds to SGHRS and CDR2 to YFSETQ. The CDR3, from cysteine to phenylalanine, totals 12 residues. Only the CDR3 DNA is retained, 36 bases long and in frame from the first base. The paper as a whole reports these results and caveats: Crossreactivity analysis centred on spike protein, so crossreactivity against other viral proteins was not assessed. Sequencing of naive versus memory cells indicated that the assay detects memory recall responses, not primary responses primed during culture. Roughly 64% of donors had memory CD4+ clonotypes that crossrecognized SARS-CoV-2 and at least one common cold coronavirus spike. No donor contributed both pre-pandemic and post-infection samples, which limited tracing the source of pre-existing responses. Small numbers of patients and of tested TCRs were a limitation of the study. Significantly weaker SARS-CoV-2-driven expansion was shown by crossreactive clones than by monoreactive clones, consistent with antigenic imprinting.

The TCR was taken from an adult with COVID-19. The rearrangement combines TRBV5-1 with TRBJ2-7; 7 nucleotides in the junction match TRBD1. The sample consisted of memory CD4+ T cells from PBMCs. The cell subset or site label corresponds to: memory (non-naive) CD4+ T cells. In nucleotide form, the sequence is TGCGCCAGCAGGACAGGGCCCTACGAGCAGTACTTC. Its product reads: CASRTGPYEQYF.